What follows describes a single T cell receptor (beta chain). Its antigen target is currently unknown. No base-level quality is on record; no much larger clone is a single base apart. To prepare the library, the immunoSEQ multiplex PCR assay was applied. The source is immuneACCESS, and TCRdb retained only in-frame sequences with V and J called. Part of the clones is not carried over; for the studies checked, unresolved V genes explain less than half of this, and the remainder is unexplained. The sample includes about 10,000 clones, with roughly four fifths observed a single time. Approximately 21% of the sample goes to the ten largest clones. Based on the germline V gene, the CDR1 and CDR2 sequences are SGHRS and YFSETQ. Cut back by 2 bases and 0 bases, the V and J ends lie 14 bases apart. The CDR3 contains 16 residues, cysteine and phenylalanine counted. Left in the record is the CDR3 DNA by itself, 48 bases read in frame from the first base.

The donors were people with melanoma. The sample comes from a study of CD4+ T cells in melanoma (dated by TCRdb to the early 2020s). For the study in its entirety: The study examined neoantigen-specific CD4+ T cells in human melanoma. Results and caveats for the whole study, not just this receptor: Diverse differentiation states were reported to be shown by neoantigen-specific CD4+ T cells in melanoma. The report described a correlation between neoantigen-specific CD4+ T cells and the function of CD8+ T cells, macrophages and B cells.

This receptor was identified in a human donor with melanoma. The sample taken for sequencing was cells from a culture (not recorded whether cultured in vitro). This sequence uses TRBV5-1 and TRBJ1-1, with the D gene uncertain. At the DNA level, the sequence is TGCGCCAGCAGCTTTGGGAGCCCCGAAATGAACACTGAAGCTTTCTTT. Translated, it gives CASSFGSPEMNTEAFF.